The rows below give T cell receptor beta chains drawn from one sample of a study of radiation and T cells in renal cell carcinoma. Profiled with immunoSEQ multiplex PCR; TCRdb holds only in-frame clones, not every one. This sample has about 78,000 clones; 80% to 90% occur once, and the top ten carry more than 4.5%. Sequencing was performed on blood, taken from a patient whose treatment included radiotherapy and nephrectomy. These receptors came from a woman in her 70s with renal cell carcinoma. Each CDR3 is given with its conserved first and last residue. D genes are given only for firm matches. Only part of the rows carry a size: once, few, many, or a class if the clone is expanded.

j_gene | v_gene | d_gene | abundance | CDR3aa | CDR3nt
TRBJ1-2 | TRBV6-1 | NA | NA | CASSEAGGANYGYTF | TGTGCCAGCAGTGAAGCAGGGGGAGCTAACTATGGCTACACCTTC
TRBJ1-6 | TRBV4-3 | TRBD1 | few | CASSQAGTGYSPLHF | TGCGCCAGCAGCCAGGCCGGGACAGGGTATTCACCCCTCCACTTT
TRBJ1-1 | TRBV9 | NA | NA | CASSVAGLNTEAFF | TGTGCCAGCAGCGTAGCAGGGTTGAACACTGAAGCTTTCTTT
TRBJ2-3 | TRBV11-3 | NA | NA | CASSSGDTDTQYF | TGTGCCAGCAGCTCTGGCGACACAGATACGCAGTATTTT
TRBJ1-5 | TRBV30 | NA | NA | CAWSLPWGSNQPQHF | TGTGCCTGGAGCCTTCCCTGGGGTAGCAATCAGCCCCAGCATTTT
TRBJ1-6 | TRBV18 | NA | NA | CASSSKANSSLHF | TGTGCCAGCTCGTCCAAGGCCAATTCATCCCTCCACTTT
TRBJ1-5 | TRBV28 | NA | NA | CASSLLQGGNQPQHF | TGTGCCAGCAGTTTATTACAGGGAGGCAATCAGCCCCAGCATTTT
TRBJ1-6 | TRBV28 | NA | NA | CASRGGSSYNSPLHF | TGTGCCAGCAGAGGGGGGAGCTCCTATAATTCACCCCTCCACTTT
TRBJ2-1 | TRBV15 | NA | NA | CATKGRGDEQFF | TGTGCCACCAAAGGCCGGGGCGATGAGCAGTTCTTC
TRBJ2-3 | TRBV7-8 | TRBD2 | NA | CASSSGGPVDTQYF | TGTGCCAGCAGCTCGGGGGGGCCCGTTGATACGCAGTATTTT
TRBJ2-7 | TRBV28 | TRBD1 | NA | CASSFGQGTMSRQYF | TGTGCCAGCAGTTTCGGACAGGGGACTATGTCTCGGCAGTACTTC
TRBJ2-1 | TRBV15 | TRBD1 | few | CATSRGVWDSTNEQFF | TGTGCCACCAGCAGAGGGGTCTGGGACAGCACTAATGAGCAGTTCTTC
TRBJ2-3 | TRBV5-1 | NA | NA | CASGQDTQYF | TGCGCCTCAGGGCAGGATACGCAGTATTTT